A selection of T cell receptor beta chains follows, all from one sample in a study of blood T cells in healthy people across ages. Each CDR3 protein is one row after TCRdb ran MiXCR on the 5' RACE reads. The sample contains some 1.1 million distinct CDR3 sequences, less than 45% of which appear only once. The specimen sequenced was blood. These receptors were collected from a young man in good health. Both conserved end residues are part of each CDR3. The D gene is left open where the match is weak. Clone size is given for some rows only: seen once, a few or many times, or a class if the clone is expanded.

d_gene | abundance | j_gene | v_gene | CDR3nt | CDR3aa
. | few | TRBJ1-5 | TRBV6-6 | TGTGCCAGCAGTTACTCCCGGCAGGGAGGACAGCCCCAGCATTTT | CASSYSRQGGQPQHF
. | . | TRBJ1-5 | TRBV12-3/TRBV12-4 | TGTGCCAGCAGTCGAGCCCCCCCAGGGGGCAATCAGCCCCAGCATTTT | CASSRAPPGGNQPQHF
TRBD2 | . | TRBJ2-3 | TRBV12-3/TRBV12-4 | TGTGCCAGCAGTTCCCGGACTAGCGGGGGCCCGCTCACAGATACGCAGTATTTT | CASSSRTSGGPLTDTQYF
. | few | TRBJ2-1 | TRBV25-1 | TGTGCCAGCAGTGATAGAGGGCTAAACAATGAGCAGTTCTTC | CASSDRGLNNEQFF
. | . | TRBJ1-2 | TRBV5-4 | TGTGCCAGCAGCTTGGAGTGGGAATCCTATGGCTACACCTTC | CASSLEWESYGYTF
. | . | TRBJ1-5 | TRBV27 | TGTGCCAGCAGTGAATGGAGCAATCAGCCCCAGCATTTT | CASSEWSNQPQHF
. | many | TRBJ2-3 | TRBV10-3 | TGTGCCATCAGTGACTCCCGGGCAGATACGCAGTATTTT | CAISDSRADTQYF
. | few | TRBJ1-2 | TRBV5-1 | TGCGCCAGCAGCTTCAGGGATCAAAATGGCTACACCTTC | CASSFRDQNGYTF
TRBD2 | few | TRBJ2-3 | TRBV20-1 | TGCAGTGCTAGTGGCGGGGGGCCCACAGATACGCAGTATTTT | CSASGGGPTDTQYF
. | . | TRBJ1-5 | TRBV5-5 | TGTGCCAGCAGCTCTCACAGGAATAGCAATCAGCCCCAGCATTTT | CASSSHRNSNQPQHF
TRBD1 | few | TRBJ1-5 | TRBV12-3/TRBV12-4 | TGTGCCAGCAGTACAGGGGCCCAGCCCCAGCATTTT | CASSTGAQPQHF
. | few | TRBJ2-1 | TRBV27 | TGTGCCAGCAGTTTTAACAGGGACTTATCCTACAATGAGCAGTTCTTC | CASSFNRDLSYNEQFF
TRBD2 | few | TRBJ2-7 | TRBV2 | TGTGCCAGCAGTGAAGGGACTAGGCTATACGAGCAGTACTTC | CASSEGTRLYEQYF
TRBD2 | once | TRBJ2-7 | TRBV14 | TGTGCCAGCAGCCAACCGACTAGCGGGGGCCTCGGGCAGTACTTC | CASSQPTSGGLGQYF
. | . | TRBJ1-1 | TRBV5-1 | TGCGCCAGCAGCTTGGAAGTTGGCGGACCTCTAGGATACACTGAAGCTTTCTTT | CASSLEVGGPLGYTEAFF
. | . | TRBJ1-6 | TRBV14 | TGTGCCAGCAGCCCAAGGGGCAGTTCACCCCTCCACTTT | CASSPRGSSPLHF
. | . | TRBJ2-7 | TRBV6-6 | TGTGCCAGCAGTAATACAGGGAATTGGGGCAATGAGCAGTACTTC | CASSNTGNWGNEQYF
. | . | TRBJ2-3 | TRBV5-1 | TGCGCCAGCAGCTTGGCCTCAGGGTGGACAGATACGCAGTATTTT | CASSLASGWTDTQYF
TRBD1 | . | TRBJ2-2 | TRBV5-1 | TGCGCCAGCAACTTGGGACAGGGGGCGAACACCGGGGAGCTGTTTTTT | CASNLGQGANTGELFF
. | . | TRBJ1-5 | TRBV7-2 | TGTGCCAGCAGCTTAGGGGCCCCAGAACGGCCCCAGCATTTT | CASSLGAPERPQHF
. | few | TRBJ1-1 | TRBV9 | TGTGCCAGCAGCGTATCATGGGGCACTGAAGCTTTCTTT | CASSVSWGTEAFF
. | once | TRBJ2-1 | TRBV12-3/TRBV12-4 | TGTGCCAGCGGTTTGTCCCGCCGGGGACCCCAAAATGAGCAGTTCTTC | CASGLSRRGPQNEQFF
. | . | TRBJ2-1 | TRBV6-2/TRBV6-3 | TGTGCCAGCAGTACGGGGTCAGAATACAATGAGCAGTTCTTC | CASSTGSEYNEQFF
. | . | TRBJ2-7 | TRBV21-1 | TGTGCCAGCAGCAACATGTTGGGGGGGCAGGGGTCCTACGAGCAGTACTTC | CASSNMLGGQGSYEQYF
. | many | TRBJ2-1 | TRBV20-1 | TGCAGTGCTAGACGCGGGATCGGTCGTAATGAGCAGTTCTTC | CSARRGIGRNEQFF
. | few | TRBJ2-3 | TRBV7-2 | TGTGCCAGCAGCCCCAGCCTGGGGGTATCAGATACGCAGTATTTT | CASSPSLGVSDTQYF
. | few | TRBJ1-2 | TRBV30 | TGTGCCTGGAGTGTAAAGGGGAGTTATGGCTACACCTTC | CAWSVKGSYGYTF
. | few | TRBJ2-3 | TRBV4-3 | TGCGCCAGCAGCCAGACCTGCGGAACTACAGATACGCAGTATTTT | CASSQTCGTTDTQYF
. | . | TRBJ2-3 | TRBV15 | TGTGCCACCAGCAGAGATTTGGCAGGAGGGCAGGGAGATACGCAGTATTTT | CATSRDLAGGQGDTQYF
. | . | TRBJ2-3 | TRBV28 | TGTGCCAGTGCCCTTACCCCCGACACAGATACGCAGTATTTT | CASALTPDTDTQYF
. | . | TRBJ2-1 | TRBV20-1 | TGCAGTGCTAGAGATATAGTGAGTGAGCAGTTCTTC | CSARDIVSEQFF
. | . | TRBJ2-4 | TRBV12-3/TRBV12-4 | TGTGCCAGCAGTGGATCAGCAGGGACGAGGTACTTC | CASSGSAGTRYF
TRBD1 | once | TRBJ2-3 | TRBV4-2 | TGTGCCAGCAGCCAAGATCGGTGGCGGGGACAGGGTACAGATACGCAGTATTTT | CASSQDRWRGQGTDTQYF
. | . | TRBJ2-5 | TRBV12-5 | TGTGCTAGTGGCAATACCCCGGAGACCCAGTACTTC | CASGNTPETQYF
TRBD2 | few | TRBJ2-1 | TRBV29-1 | TGCAGCGTTGTGGGGGGGTCGGGCGCGTACAATGAGCAGTTCTTC | CSVVGGSGAYNEQFF
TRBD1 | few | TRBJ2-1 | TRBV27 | TGTGCCAGCAGTTCTCCGACAGGGAGCTCCTACAATGAGCAGTTCTTC | CASSSPTGSSYNEQFF
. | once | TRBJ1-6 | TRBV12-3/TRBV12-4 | TGTGCCAGCAGCCTAGGACCTTCACTCCTCCACTTT | CASSLGPSLLHF
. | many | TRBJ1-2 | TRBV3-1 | TGTGCCAGCAGCGGACCGGTTTATGGCTACACCTTC | CASSGPVYGYTF
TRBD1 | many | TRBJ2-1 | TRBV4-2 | TGTGCCAGCAGCCAGACAGGGAATGAGCAGTTCTTC | CASSQTGNEQFF
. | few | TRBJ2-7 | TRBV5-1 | TGCGCCAGCAGCTCCGGGGACGGTTCCTACGAGCAGTACTTC | CASSSGDGSYEQYF